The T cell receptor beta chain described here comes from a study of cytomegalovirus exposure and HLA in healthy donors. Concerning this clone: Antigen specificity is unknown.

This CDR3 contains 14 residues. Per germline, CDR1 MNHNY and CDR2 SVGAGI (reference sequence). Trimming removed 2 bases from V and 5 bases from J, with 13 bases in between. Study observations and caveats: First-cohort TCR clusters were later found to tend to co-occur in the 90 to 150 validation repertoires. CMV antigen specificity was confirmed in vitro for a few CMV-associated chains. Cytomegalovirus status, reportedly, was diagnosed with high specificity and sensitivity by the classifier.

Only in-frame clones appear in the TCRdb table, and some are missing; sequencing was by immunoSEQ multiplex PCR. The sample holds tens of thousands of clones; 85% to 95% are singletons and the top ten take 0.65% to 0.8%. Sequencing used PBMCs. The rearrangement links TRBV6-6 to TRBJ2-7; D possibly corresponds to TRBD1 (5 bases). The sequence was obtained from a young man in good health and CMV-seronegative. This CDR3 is CASSYPQALDEQYF. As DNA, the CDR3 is TGTGCCAGCAGTTACCCACAGGCCCTCGACGAGCAGTACTTC.